These T cell receptor beta chains were read from a single sample in a study of T cells in Graves' hyperthyroidism and ophthalmopathy. One entry per CDR3 protein, called by TCRdb with MiXCR from the multiplex PCR reads. The sample lists hundreds of thousands of distinct CDR3 sequences; 14% to 15% were seen once. The sample consisted of blood. Every receptor here comes from a middle-aged woman with Graves' ophthalmopathy. Each CDR3 is given with its conserved first and last residue. D genes are given only for firm matches. Expanded clones get a size class; other rows say once, few or many, or leave the size out.

>TRBV6-2/TRBV6-3|many|.|TRBJ2-5
TGTGCCAGCAGTTACTCCAGCACCTTGGGGGAGACCCAGTACTTC
CASSYSSTLGETQYF
>TRBV12-3/TRBV12-4|few|.|TRBJ2-7
TGTGCCAGCACCCAAATTGCTAGATCGGACGAGCAGTACTTC
CASTQIARSDEQYF
>TRBV12-3/TRBV12-4|.|.|TRBJ2-7
TGTGCCACCAGCTACCAGGGGCTGCTTCCCATCGAGCAGTACTTC
CATSYQGLLPIEQYF
>TRBV27|many|.|TRBJ2-5
TGTGCCAGCAGTTTATCCCCCCGAGCGGGTGGGGGCCAAGAGACCCAGTACTTC
CASSLSPRAGGGQETQYF
>TRBV6-5|many|.|TRBJ2-7
TGTGCCAGCAGTTCCCGGACTGGCCGCAGCTCCTACGAGCAGTACTTC
CASSSRTGRSSYEQYF
>TRBV12-3/TRBV12-4|.|.|TRBJ2-7
TGTGCCAGCAGTTACGATCAGGGGGGCTACGAGCAGTACTTC
CASSYDQGGYEQYF
>TRBV20-1|many|TRBD1|TRBJ1-5
TGCAGTGCTAGAGAGAGTTCAGGGGGCGATTCTCAGCCCCAGCATTTT
CSARESSGGDSQPQHF
>TRBV27|many|.|TRBJ1-5
TGTGCCAGCAGCATCACAGGCAGGGGCAATCAGCCCCAGCATTTT
CASSITGRGNQPQHF
>TRBV7-2|many|.|TRBJ1-5
TGTGCCAGCAGCTTATCGTACCGGAGCAATCAGCCCCAGCATTTT
CASSLSYRSNQPQHF
>TRBV10-3|.|.|TRBJ1-1
TGTGCCATCAGTGATGGGGAAGAGCACATGAACACTGAAGCTTTCTTT
CAISDGEEHMNTEAFF
>TRBV28|many|TRBD2|TRBJ2-7
TGTGCCAGCAGTTCCACCGGGACTACCCCCTACGAGCAGTACTTC
CASSSTGTTPYEQYF
>TRBV11-2|few|.|TRBJ2-5
TGTGCCAGCAGGCCTACAGGGCTCCAAGAGACCCAGTACTTC
CASRPTGLQETQYF
>TRBV24-1|.|TRBD1|TRBJ1-5
TGTGCCACCAGTGATTTACGTTTGACAGGGGACAATCAGCCCCAGCATTTT
CATSDLRLTGDNQPQHF
>TRBV6-5|.|.|TRBJ2-5
TGTGCCAGCAGTTGGGCCGGGAGTTCGGAGACCCAGTACTTC
CASSWAGSSETQYF
>TRBV28|many|.|TRBJ2-7
TGTGCCAGCAGTCTATTACGAATAGCTCGATTCTACGAGCAGTACTTC
CASSLLRIARFYEQYF
>TRBV12-3/TRBV12-4|many|.|TRBJ1-2
TGTGCCAGCAGTTTAAGGCCAAATCTTGGCTACACCTTC
CASSLRPNLGYTF
>TRBV12-3/TRBV12-4|many|.|TRBJ2-7
TGTGCCAGCACCACTCAGGGGACTATCTGGGGCGAGCAGTACTTC
CASTTQGTIWGEQYF
>TRBV12-3/TRBV12-4|many|TRBD1|TRBJ1-2
TGTGCCAGCAGTCCCGGGACAGGGGCGGGGGGTTACGGTGGCTACACCTTC
CASSPGTGAGGYGGYTF
>TRBV20-1|.|.|TRBJ1-5
TGCAGTGCTAGACCCCTTCCCCACGGTTCTCAGCCCCAGCATTTT
CSARPLPHGSQPQHF
>TRBV28|many|TRBD1|TRBJ2-5
TGTGCCAGCAGTTCCCCGGGACAGGGGGCGACCCAAGAGACCCAGTACTTC
CASSSPGQGATQETQYF
>TRBV12-3/TRBV12-4|many|.|TRBJ2-7
TGTGCCAGCAGTCGTGGATCCTACGAGCAGTACTTC
CASSRGSYEQYF
>TRBV27|many|.|TRBJ1-2
TGTGCCAGCAGTTTAAGACGGTACTATGGCTACACCTTC
CASSLRRYYGYTF
>TRBV6-1|.|.|TRBJ1-5
TGTGCTAGCAGGGCAACGGGTCAGCCCCAGCATTTT
CASRATGQPQHF
>TRBV28|many|TRBD2|TRBJ2-7
TGTGCCAGCAGTTTAAGTTTGAGCGGGAGGGCCTACGAGCAGTACTTC
CASSLSLSGRAYEQYF
>TRBV29-1|many|TRBD1|TRBJ1-2
TGCACCTCGTTTGGGCAGGGGGTTGGCTACACCTTC
CTSFGQGVGYTF
>TRBV12-5|many|.|TRBJ1-1
TGTGCTACCCGGGGGGGCACTGAAGCTTTCTTT
CATRGGTEAFF
>TRBV6-2/TRBV6-3|.|.|TRBJ1-6
TGTGCCAGCAGTGGCCTAAAGGGGAGTTCACCCCTCCACTTT
CASSGLKGSSPLHF
>TRBV12-3/TRBV12-4|few|.|TRBJ2-7
TGTGCCAGCAGCTATACTGCGAACGAGCAGTACTTC
CASSYTANEQYF